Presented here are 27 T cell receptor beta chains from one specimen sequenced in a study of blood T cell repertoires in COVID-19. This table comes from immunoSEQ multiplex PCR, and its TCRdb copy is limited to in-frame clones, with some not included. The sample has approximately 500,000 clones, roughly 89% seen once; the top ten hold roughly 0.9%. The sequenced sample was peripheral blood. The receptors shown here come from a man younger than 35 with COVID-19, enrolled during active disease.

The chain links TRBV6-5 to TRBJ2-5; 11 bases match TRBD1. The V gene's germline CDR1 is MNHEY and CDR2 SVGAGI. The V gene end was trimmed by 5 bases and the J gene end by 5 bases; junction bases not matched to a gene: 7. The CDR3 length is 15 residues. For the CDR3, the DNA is TGTGCCAGCAGTCCGAGGACAGGGGGCAAGGAGACCCAGTACTTC. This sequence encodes CASSPRTGGKETQYF.

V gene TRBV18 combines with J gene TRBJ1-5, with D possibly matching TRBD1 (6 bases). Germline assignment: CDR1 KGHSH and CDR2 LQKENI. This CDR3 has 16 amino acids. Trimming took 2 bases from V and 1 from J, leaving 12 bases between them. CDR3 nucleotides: TGTGCCAGCTCACCAATGGGGGCGCCGAGCAATCAGCCCCAGCATTTT. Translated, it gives CASSPMGAPSNQPQHF.

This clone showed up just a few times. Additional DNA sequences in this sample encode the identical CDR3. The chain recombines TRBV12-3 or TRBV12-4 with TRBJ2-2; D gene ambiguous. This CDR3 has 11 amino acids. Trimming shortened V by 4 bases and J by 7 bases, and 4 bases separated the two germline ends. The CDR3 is CASSSGGELFF. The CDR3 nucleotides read TGTGCCAGCAGTTCGGGCGGGGAGCTGTTTTTT.

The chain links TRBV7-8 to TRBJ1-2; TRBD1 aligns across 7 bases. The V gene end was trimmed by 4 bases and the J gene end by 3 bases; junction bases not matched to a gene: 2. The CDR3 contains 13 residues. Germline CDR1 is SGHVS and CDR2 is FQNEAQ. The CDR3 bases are TGTGCCAGCAGCTCCGACAGGGACTATGGCTACACCTTC. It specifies CASSSDRDYGYTF.

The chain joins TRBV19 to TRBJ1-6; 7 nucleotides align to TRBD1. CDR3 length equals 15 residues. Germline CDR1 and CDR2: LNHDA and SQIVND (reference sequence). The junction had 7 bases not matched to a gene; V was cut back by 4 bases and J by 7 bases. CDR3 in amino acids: CASSRIGGANSPLHF. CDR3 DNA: TGTGCCAGTAGTAGAATAGGGGGCGCAAATTCACCCCTCCACTTT.

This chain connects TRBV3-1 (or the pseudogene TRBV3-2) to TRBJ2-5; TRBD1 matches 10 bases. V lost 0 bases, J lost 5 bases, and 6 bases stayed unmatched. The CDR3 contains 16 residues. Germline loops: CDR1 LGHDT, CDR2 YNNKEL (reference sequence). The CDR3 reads CASSQDPTGGLETQYF. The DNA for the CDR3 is TGTGCCAGCAGCCAAGATCCGACAGGGGGCCTGGAGACCCAGTACTTC.

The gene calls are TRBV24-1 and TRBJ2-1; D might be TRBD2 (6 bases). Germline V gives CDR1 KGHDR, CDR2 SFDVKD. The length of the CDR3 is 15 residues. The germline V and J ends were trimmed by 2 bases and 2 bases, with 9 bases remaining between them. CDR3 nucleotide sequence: TGTGCCACCAGTGATTGGGACTCAACCTACAATGAGCAGTTCTTC. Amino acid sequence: CATSDWDSTYNEQFF.

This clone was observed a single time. The CDR3 reads CASRRDLLSEGEQFF. As DNA, the CDR3 is TGTGCCAGCAGGAGGGACCTCCTCTCGGAGGGTGAGCAGTTCTTC. The rearrangement uses TRBV7-2 and TRBJ2-1; weak D call: TRBD2 (6 bases). The CDR3 spans 15 residues. V was trimmed by 6 bases and J by 9 bases, leaving 21 bases between them. From germline, CDR1 is SGHTA and CDR2 FQGNSA.

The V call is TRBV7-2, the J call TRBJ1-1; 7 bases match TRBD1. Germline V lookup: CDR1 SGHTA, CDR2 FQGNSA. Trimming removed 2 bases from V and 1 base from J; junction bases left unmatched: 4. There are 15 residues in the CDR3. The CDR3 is CASSLYTGANTEAFF. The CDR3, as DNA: TGTGCCAGCAGCTTATATACAGGGGCGAACACTGAAGCTTTCTTT.

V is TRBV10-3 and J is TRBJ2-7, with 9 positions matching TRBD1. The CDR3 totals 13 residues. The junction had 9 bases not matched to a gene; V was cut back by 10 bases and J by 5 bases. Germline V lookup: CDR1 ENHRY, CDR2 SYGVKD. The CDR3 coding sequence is TGTGCCACTTCCGGGACAGGGTCCCACGAGCAGTACTTC. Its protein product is CATSGTGSHEQYF.

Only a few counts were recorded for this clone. The CDR3 protein is CASSPRLGLGLGTEAFF. In DNA, the CDR3 is TGTGCCAGCAGCCCACGCCTTGGGCTGGGGCTCGGAACTGAAGCTTTCTTT. This chain links TRBV11-2 with TRBJ1-1; tentative D call: TRBD1 (5 bases). Trimming removed 5 bases at V and 5 bases at J, with 24 bases between. The CDR3 totals 17 residues. The germline V gene has CDR1 SGHAT and CDR2 FQNNGV.

As DNA, the CDR3 is TGTGCCAGCAGCCCGACCACAGGGACGGGTGAAAAACTGTTTTTT. It is translated as CASSPTTGTGEKLFF. The genes are TRBV7-2 and TRBJ1-4; tentative D call: TRBD1 (6 bases). The V and J ends lost 5 bases and 7 bases respectively, with 17 bases between them. Germline V gene data show CDR1 as SGHTA and CDR2 as FQGNSA. The CDR3 length is 15 residues.

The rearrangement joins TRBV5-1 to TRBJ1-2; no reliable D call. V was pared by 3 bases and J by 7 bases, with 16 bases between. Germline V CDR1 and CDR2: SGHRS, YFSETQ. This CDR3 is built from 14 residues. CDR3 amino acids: CASSSVGGFGGYTF. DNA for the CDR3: TGCGCCAGCAGCTCGGTGGGAGGGTTTGGTGGCTACACCTTC.

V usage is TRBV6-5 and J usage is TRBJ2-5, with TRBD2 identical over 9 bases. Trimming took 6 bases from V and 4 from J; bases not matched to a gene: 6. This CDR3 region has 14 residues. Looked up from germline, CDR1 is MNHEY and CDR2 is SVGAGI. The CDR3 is CASRGRGGRETQYF. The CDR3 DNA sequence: TGTGCCAGCAGAGGGCGGGGGGGCCGAGAGACCCAGTACTTC.

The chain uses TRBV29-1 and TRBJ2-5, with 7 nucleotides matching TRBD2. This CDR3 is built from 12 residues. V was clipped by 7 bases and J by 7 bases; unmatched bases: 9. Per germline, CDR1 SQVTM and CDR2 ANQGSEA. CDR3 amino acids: CSAEDGGGTQYF. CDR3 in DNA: TGCAGCGCGGAGGACGGCGGGGGGACCCAGTACTTC.

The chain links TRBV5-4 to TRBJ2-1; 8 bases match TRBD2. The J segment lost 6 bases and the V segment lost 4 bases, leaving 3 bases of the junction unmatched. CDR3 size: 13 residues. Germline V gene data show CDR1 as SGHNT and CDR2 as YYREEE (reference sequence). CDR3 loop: CASSPGGVNEQFF. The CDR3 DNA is TGTGCCAGCAGCCCCGGGGGGGTCAATGAGCAGTTCTTC.

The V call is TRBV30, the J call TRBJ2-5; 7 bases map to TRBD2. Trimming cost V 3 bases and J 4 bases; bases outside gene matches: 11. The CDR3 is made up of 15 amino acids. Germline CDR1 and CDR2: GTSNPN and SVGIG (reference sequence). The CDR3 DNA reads TGTGCCTGGAGGGTCCAGCGGGGTTGGAGAGAGACCCAGTACTTC. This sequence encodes CAWRVQRGWRETQYF.

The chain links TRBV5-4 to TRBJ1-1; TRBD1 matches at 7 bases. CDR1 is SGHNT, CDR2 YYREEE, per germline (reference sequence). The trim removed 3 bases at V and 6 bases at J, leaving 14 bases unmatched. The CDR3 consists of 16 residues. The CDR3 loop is CASSSEVTDRDSEAFF. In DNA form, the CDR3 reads TGTGCCAGCAGCTCCGAGGTAACAGACAGGGATTCTGAAGCTTTCTTT.

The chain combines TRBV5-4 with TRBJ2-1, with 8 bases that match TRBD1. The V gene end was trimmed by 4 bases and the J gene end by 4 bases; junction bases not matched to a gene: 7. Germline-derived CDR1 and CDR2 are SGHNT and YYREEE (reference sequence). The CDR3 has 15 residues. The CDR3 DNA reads TGTGCCAGCAGCCCTCCGGGACAGGTTTACAATGAGCAGTTCTTC. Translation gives CASSPPGQVYNEQFF.

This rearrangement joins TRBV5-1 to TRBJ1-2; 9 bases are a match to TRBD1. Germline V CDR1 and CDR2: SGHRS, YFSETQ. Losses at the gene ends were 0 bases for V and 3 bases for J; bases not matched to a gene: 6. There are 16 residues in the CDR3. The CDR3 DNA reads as TGCGCCAGCAGCTTGGTTGGGACAGGGTACGACTATGGCTACACCTTC. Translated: CASSLVGTGYDYGYTF.

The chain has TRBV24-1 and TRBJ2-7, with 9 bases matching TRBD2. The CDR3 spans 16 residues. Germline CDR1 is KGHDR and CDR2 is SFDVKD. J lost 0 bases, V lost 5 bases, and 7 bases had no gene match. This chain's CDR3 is CATSGAGTSSSYEQYF. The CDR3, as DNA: TGTGCCACCAGTGGAGCCGGGACTAGCAGCTCCTACGAGCAGTACTTC.

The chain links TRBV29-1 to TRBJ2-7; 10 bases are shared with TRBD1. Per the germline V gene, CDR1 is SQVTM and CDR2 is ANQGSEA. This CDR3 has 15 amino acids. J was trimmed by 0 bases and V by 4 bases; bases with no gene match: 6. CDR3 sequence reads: CSVGKWTGGSYEQYF. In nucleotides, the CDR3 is TGCAGCGTTGGGAAGTGGACAGGGGGCTCCTACGAGCAGTACTTC.

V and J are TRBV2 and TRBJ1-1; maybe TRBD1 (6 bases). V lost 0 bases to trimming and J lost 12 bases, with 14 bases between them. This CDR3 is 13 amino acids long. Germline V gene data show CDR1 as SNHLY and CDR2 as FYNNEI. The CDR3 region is CASSEAPDRQSFF. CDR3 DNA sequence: TGTGCCAGCAGTGAAGCGCCTGACAGGCAGTCTTTCTTT.

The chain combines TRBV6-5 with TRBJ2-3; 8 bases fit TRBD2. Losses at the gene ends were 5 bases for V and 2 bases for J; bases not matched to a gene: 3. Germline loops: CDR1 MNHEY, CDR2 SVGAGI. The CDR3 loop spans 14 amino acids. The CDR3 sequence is CASSTGLATDTQYF. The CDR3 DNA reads TGTGCCAGCAGTACCGGACTAGCCACAGATACGCAGTATTTT.

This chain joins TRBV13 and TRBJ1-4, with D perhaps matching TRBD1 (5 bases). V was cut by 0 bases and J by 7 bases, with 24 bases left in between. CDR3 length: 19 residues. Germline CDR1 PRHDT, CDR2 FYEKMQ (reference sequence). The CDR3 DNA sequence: TGTGCCAGCAGCTTAGGCCGGGGGACGGCAGGTCGATTCGGTGAAAAACTGTTTTTT. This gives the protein CASSLGRGTAGRFGEKLFF.

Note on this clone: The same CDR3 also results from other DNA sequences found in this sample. Written as DNA, the CDR3 is TGTGCCAGCAGCGTAGCCGGCGGAGAGACCCAGTACTTC. Protein sequence: CASSVAGGETQYF. This chain links TRBV9 with TRBJ2-5; D ambiguous. The CDR3 totals 13 residues. Germline CDR1 SGDLS, CDR2 YYNGEE. Trimming removed 0 bases at V and 4 bases at J, with 7 bases between. Combining the CDR3 with reference TRBV9 and TRBJ2-5 gives the whole variable domain DSGVTQTPKHLITATGQRVTLRCSPRSGDLSVYWYQQSLDQGLQFLIQYYNGEERAKGNILERFSAQQFPDLHSELNLSSLELGDSALYFCASSVAGGETQYFGPGTRLLVL.

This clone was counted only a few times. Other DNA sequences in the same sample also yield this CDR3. The DNA of the CDR3 is TGTGCCAGCAGCGGACAAGGGACTAGCGGACTCACAGATACGCAGTATTTT. Encoded protein: CASSGQGTSGLTDTQYF. This sequence joins TRBV7-9 and TRBJ2-3, with 11 bases aligning to TRBD2. The CDR3 contains 17 residues. J was trimmed by 2 bases and V by 5 bases; bases with no gene match: 9. Germline assignment: CDR1 SEHNR and CDR2 FQNEAQ (reference sequence).